This TCR beta chain emerged from a study of cytomegalovirus exposure and HLA in healthy donors. The V gene's germline CDR1 is SGHTA and CDR2 FQGNSA. Trimming removed 5 bases from V and 5 bases from J; junction bases left unmatched: 11. The CDR3 length is 15 residues. The PCR used 60 Vbeta and 13 Jbeta primers. Only in-frame clones appear in the TCRdb table, and some are missing; sequencing was by immunoSEQ multiplex PCR. The sample consists of around 180,000 clones, less than 85% of them appearing once. The chain recombines TRBV7-2 with TRBJ2-5, with TRBD2 matching 7 bases. The specimen was PBMCs. This clonotype originated in a boy aged 2 to 10 in good health and CMV-seronegative. CDR3 sequence (DNA): TGTGCCAGCAGCCCCCGGGAGCGGGGCCTGGAGACCCAGTACTTC. Translation: CASSPRERGLETQYF.